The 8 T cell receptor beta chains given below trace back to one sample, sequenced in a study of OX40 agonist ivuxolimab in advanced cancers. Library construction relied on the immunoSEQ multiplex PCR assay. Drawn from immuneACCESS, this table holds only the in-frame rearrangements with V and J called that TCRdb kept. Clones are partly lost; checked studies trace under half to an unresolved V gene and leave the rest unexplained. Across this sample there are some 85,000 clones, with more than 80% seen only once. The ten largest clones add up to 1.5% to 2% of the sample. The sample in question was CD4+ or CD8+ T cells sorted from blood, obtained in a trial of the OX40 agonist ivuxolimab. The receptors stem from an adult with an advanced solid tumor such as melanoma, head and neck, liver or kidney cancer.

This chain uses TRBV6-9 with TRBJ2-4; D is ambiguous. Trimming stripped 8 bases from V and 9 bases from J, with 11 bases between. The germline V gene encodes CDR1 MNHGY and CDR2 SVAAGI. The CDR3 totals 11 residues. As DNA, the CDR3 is TGTGCCAGCCTTAGCCAAGGCATTCAGTACTTC. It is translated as CASLSQGIQYF.

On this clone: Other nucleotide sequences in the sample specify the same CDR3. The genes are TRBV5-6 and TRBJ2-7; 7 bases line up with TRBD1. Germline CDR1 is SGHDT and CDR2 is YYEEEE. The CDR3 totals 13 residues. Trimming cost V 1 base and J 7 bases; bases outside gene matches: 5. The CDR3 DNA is TGTGCCAGCAGCTTGAACAGGGGTGGGGAGCAGTACTTC. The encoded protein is CASSLNRGGEQYF.

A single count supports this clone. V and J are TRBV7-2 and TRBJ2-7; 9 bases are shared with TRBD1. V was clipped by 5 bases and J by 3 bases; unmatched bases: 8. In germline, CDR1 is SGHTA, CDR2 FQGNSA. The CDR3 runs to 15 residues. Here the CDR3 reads CASSPGQGRNYEQYF. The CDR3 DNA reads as TGTGCCAGCAGCCCCGGACAGGGGCGGAACTACGAGCAGTACTTC.

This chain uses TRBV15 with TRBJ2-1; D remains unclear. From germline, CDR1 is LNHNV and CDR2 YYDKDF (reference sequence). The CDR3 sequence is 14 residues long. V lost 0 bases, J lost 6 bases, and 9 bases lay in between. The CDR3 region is CATSRDSAVNEQFF. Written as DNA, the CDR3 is TGTGCCACCAGCAGAGATTCGGCCGTCAATGAGCAGTTCTTC.

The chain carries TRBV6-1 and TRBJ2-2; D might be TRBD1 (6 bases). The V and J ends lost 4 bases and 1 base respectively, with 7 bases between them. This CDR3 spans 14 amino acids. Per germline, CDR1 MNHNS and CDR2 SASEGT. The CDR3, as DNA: TGTGCCAGCAGTGCACAGGGGAACACCGGGGAGCTGTTTTTT. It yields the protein CASSAQGNTGELFF.

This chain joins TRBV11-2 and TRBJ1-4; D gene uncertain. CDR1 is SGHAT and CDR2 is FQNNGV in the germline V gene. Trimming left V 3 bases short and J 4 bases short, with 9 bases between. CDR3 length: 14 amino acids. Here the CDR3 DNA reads TGTGCCAGCAGCTTGACGGGCGGTAATGAAAAACTGTTTTTT. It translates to CASSLTGGNEKLFF. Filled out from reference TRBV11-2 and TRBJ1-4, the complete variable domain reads EAGVAQSPRYKIIEKRQSVAFWCNPISGHATLYWYQQILGQGPKLLIQFQNNGVVDDSQLPKDRFSAERLKGVDSTLKIQPAKLEDSAVYLCASSLTGGNEKLFFGSGTQLSVL.

CDR3 sequence: CASSFDRLTGNSPLHF. The CDR3 bases are TGCGCCAGCAGCTTTGACAGGCTCACGGGGAATTCACCCCTCCACTTT. The V and J genes are TRBV5-1 and TRBJ1-6, with a tentative D call TRBD1 (6 bases). The ends were cut back, 2 bases at V and 7 bases at J, with 16 bases in the middle. From germline, CDR1 is SGHRS and CDR2 YFSETQ. The CDR3 runs to 16 residues.

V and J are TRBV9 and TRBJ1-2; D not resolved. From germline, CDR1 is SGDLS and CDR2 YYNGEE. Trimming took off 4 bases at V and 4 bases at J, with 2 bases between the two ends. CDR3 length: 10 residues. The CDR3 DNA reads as TGTGCCAGCAGCTCCTATGGCTACACCTTC. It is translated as CASSSYGYTF.